This entry lists 20 T cell receptor beta chains sequenced from one sample in a study of blood T cell repertoires in COVID-19. Assay: immunoSEQ multiplex PCR; the TCRdb copy retains only in-frame clones and omits some. The sample contains approximately 220,000 clones, just under 85% of which appear only once. The sample was PBMCs or T cells enriched from blood (not recorded which). The receptors originated from a woman in her forties with acute COVID-19.

The V and J genes are TRBV7-2 and TRBJ1-1, with 8 bases lining up with TRBD1. CDR3 length equals 15 residues. Germline CDR1 is SGHTA and CDR2 is FQGNSA. V shed 4 bases, J shed 3 bases, and the junction held 7 bases outside the gene matches. This chain's CDR3 is CASSSLTGVDTEAFF. DNA for the CDR3: TGTGCCAGCAGCTCCCTGACAGGGGTAGACACTGAAGCTTTCTTT.

As for this clone: Mismatch with germline at one junction end may stem from a read error. The chain employs TRBV4-3 and TRBJ1-2; TRBD1 matches at 8 bases. CDR1 is LGHNA and CDR2 is YSLEER in the germline V gene. CDR3 length equals 16 residues. The CDR3 spells CASSQDRTGPFYGYAF. CDR3 sequence (DNA): TGCGCCAGCAGCCAAGACCGGACAGGGCCTTTCTATGGCTACGCCTTC.

This sequence joins TRBV7-9 and TRBJ2-1; 7 bases are shared with TRBD1. In germline, CDR1 is SEHNR, CDR2 FQNEAQ (reference sequence). With 6 bases clipped from V and 2 bases from J, the junction kept 10 bases outside the gene matches. This CDR3 spans 16 amino acids. The CDR3, as DNA: TGTGCCAGCAGTCAGATGAGGGGGCGAACCTACAATGAGCAGTTCTTC. Its protein is CASSQMRGRTYNEQFF.

The chain joins TRBV27 to TRBJ1-6; D unresolved. Germline CDR1 MNHEY, CDR2 SMNVEV (reference sequence). This CDR3 is built from 13 residues. Trimming left V 4 bases short and J 8 bases short, with 9 bases between. The CDR3 bases are TGTGCCAGCAGTTCTCAGGACTATTCACCCCTCCACTTT. This gives the protein CASSSQDYSPLHF.

The chain couples TRBV7-9 to TRBJ1-1; TRBD1 is a possible D gene (5 bases). The CDR3 covers 14 residues. V was trimmed by 7 bases and J by 4 bases, leaving 16 bases between them. Germline V CDR1 and CDR2: SEHNR, FQNEAQ (reference sequence). CDR3 protein: CASNLAGRGTEAFF. CDR3 bases: TGTGCCAGCAACTTGGCAGGGAGGGGCACTGAAGCTTTCTTT.

This chain joins TRBV13 and TRBJ2-1; possibly TRBD2 for D (6 bases). The germline V gene has CDR1 PRHDT and CDR2 FYEKMQ (reference sequence). V dropped 5 bases and J dropped 8 bases, with 16 bases sitting between them. The CDR3 runs 14 residues. The CDR3 coding sequence is TGTGCCAGCAGCCACGGGGACTTCGGGGATGAGCAGTTCTTC. Translated, it gives CASSHGDFGDEQFF.

The rearrangement links TRBV12-3 or TRBV12-4 to TRBJ2-1, with 7 bases lining up with TRBD1. Germline trimming cut 5 bases from V and 6 bases from J; bases unmatched to any gene: 4. This CDR3 has 13 amino acids. The CDR3 is CASSEQGSNEQFF. In DNA form, the CDR3 reads TGTGCCAGCAGTGAACAGGGGTCCAATGAGCAGTTCTTC.

The chain is built from TRBV6-5 and TRBJ2-7; possible D gene TRBD2, 5 bases. This CDR3 comprises 12 residues. Deletions cut 7 bases from V and 3 bases from J, with 10 bases between. The germline V gene has CDR1 MNHEY and CDR2 SVGAGI. The CDR3, as DNA: TGTGCCAGCACAGGACTGCTCTACGAGCAGTACTTC. Amino acid sequence: CASTGLLYEQYF.

The rearrangement uses TRBV5-1 and TRBJ1-4; D perhaps matches TRBD1 (6 bases). Trimming removed 4 bases at V and 8 bases at J, with 15 bases between. The germline gives CDR1 SGHRS, CDR2 YFSETQ. The CDR3 is made up of 14 amino acids. CDR3 DNA: TGCGCCAGCAGCCTCACCCAGGGGAAGGAAAAACTGTTTTTT. As protein: CASSLTQGKEKLFF.

This chain uses TRBV6-7 with TRBJ2-7; 11 nucleotides agree with TRBD2. TRBV6-7 is an ORF, and what it does is uncertain. The CDR3 has 19 amino acids. The J segment lost 2 bases and the V segment lost 2 bases, leaving 14 bases of the junction unmatched. The CDR3 DNA follows: TGTGCCAGCAGTTACACTCGTGAGTTTACTAGCGGGAGAGCCTACGAGCAGTACTTC. Protein product: CASSYTREFTSGRAYEQYF.

The CDR3 is CASSGDQFVRDTNTIYF. CDR3 sequence (DNA): TGTGCCAGCAGCGGAGACCAGTTTGTACGGGACACCAACACCATATATTTT. The chain recombines TRBV9 with TRBJ1-3; possible D gene TRBD1, 6 bases. V lost 3 bases and J lost 7, with 23 bases in between. CDR3 length equals 17 residues. Germline V gene sequence: CDR1 SGDLS, CDR2 YYNGEE.

The chain is built from TRBV5-6 and TRBJ1-6; 8 nucleotides line up with TRBD1. J was trimmed by 5 bases and V by 9 bases; bases with no gene match: 7. CDR1 SGHDT and CDR2 YYEEEE come from the germline V gene. The CDR3 loop spans 14 amino acids. CDR3 in DNA: TGTGCCACCGCGGACAGGGCAAATAATTCACCCCTCCACTTT. As protein: CATADRANNSPLHF.

The V and J genes are TRBV28 and TRBJ2-2; D remains ambiguous. V lost 5 bases and J 6 bases, leaving 7 bases between the germline ends. CDR1 MDHEN and CDR2 SYDVKM come from the germline V gene. This CDR3 comprises 12 residues. CDR3 in DNA: TGTGCCAGCAGTGGAGTCCCCGGGGAGCTGTTTTTT. This gives the protein CASSGVPGELFF.

This clone was seen a handful of times. The V gene is TRBV6-1, the J gene TRBJ2-3; 8 positions agree with TRBD2. This CDR3 is built from 16 residues. The trim removed 1 base at V and 2 bases at J, leaving 5 bases unmatched. The germline V gene has CDR1 MNHNS and CDR2 SASEGT. The CDR3 coding sequence is TGTGCCAGCAGTGAAGGCTTAGCGGGAATCACAGATACGCAGTATTTT. Protein: CASSEGLAGITDTQYF.

The chain has TRBV4-1 and TRBJ2-5; TRBD1 is a possible D gene (5 bases). V lost 2 bases and J 3 bases, leaving 13 bases between the germline ends. This CDR3 spans 15 amino acids. The germline CDR1 and CDR2 sequences are MGHRA and YSYEKL. The CDR3: CASSQRLDTKETQYF. The CDR3 DNA reads as TGCGCCAGCAGCCAAAGGTTGGACACTAAAGAGACCCAGTACTTC.

The chain has TRBV28 and TRBJ1-4; 7 bases line up with TRBD1. The length of the CDR3 is 14 residues. Germline loops: CDR1 MDHEN, CDR2 SYDVKM. V lost 4 bases, J lost 5 bases, and 4 bases stayed unmatched. The CDR3 DNA reads TGTGCCAGCAGTTCCGGGACAGAAAATGAAAAACTGTTTTTT. It codes for CASSSGTENEKLFF.

This clone was seen just once. The CDR3 loop is CASRPWTSGTPYDGYEQYF. As DNA, the CDR3 is TGTGCCAGCAGACCTTGGACTAGCGGGACCCCATACGATGGCTACGAGCAGTACTTC. This sequence joins TRBV9 and TRBJ2-7; TRBD2 aligns across 12 bases. This CDR3 contains 19 residues. The V segment lost 5 bases and the J segment 3 bases; nucleotides outside the gene matches: 18. Germline V gene sequence: CDR1 SGDLS, CDR2 YYNGEE.

The rearrangement joins TRBV19 to TRBJ2-2; a possible D gene is TRBD1 (6 bases). The V gene's germline CDR1 is LNHDA and CDR2 SQIVND (reference sequence). The CDR3 has 15 amino acids. Trimming cost V 5 bases and J 8 bases, with 18 bases left between them. The CDR3, as DNA: TGTGCCAGTAGTTTTTCCGGACAGTCCCGAGGGGAGCTGTTTTTT. Its protein is CASSFSGQSRGELFF.

A single count supports this clone. The CDR3 sequence is CASSFLGTGYGYTF. For the CDR3, the DNA is TGCGCCAGCAGCTTCTTAGGGACAGGCTATGGCTACACCTTC. The chain carries TRBV5-1 and TRBJ1-2, with TRBD1 identical over 8 bases. With 2 bases clipped from V and 4 bases from J, the junction kept 4 bases outside the gene matches. CDR1 SGHRS and CDR2 YFSETQ come from the germline V gene. CDR3 length equals 14 residues.

By frequency in the sample, this clone is medium-sized. The CDR3 DNA reads as TGTGCCACCAGCGGGAGGGGGGTTGGCTACACCTTC. It is translated as CATSGRGVGYTF. This chain connects TRBV15 to TRBJ1-2, with a tentative D call TRBD1 (6 bases). This CDR3 contains 12 residues. Looked up from germline, CDR1 is LNHNV and CDR2 is YYDKDF (reference sequence). Between the trimmed V and J ends, which lost 5 bases and 7 bases, there was a span of 11 bases.